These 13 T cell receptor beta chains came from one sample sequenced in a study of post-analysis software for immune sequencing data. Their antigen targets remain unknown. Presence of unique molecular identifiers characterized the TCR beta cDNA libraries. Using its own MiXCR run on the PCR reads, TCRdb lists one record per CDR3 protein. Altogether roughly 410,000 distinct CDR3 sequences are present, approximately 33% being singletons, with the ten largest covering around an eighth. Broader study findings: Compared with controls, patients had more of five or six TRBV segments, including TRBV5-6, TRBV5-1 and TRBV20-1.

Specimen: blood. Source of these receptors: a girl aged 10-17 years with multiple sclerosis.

The CDR3 loop reads CSAKDSAWQPQHF. As DNA, the CDR3 is TGCAGTGCCAAGGACAGCGCCTGGCAGCCCCAGCATTTT. The rearrangement links TRBV20-1 to TRBJ1-5; the D gene is possibly TRBD1 (6 bases). Trimming removed 6 bases from V and 7 bases from J, with 16 bases in between. This CDR3 has 13 residues. Germline V gives CDR1 DFQATT, CDR2 SNEGSKA (reference sequence).

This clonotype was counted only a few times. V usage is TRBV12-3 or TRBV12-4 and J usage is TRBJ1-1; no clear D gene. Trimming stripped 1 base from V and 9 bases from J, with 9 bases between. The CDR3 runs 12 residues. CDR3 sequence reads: CASSLVAEKAFF. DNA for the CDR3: TGTGCCAGCAGTTTAGTGGCCGAAAAAGCTTTCTTT.

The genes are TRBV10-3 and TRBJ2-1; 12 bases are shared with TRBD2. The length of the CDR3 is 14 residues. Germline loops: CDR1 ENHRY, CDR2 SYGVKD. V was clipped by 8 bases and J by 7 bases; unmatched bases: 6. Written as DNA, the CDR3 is TGTGCCATCTCGTCTAGCGGGGGGGAGAATGAGCAGTTCTTC. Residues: CAISSSGGENEQFF.

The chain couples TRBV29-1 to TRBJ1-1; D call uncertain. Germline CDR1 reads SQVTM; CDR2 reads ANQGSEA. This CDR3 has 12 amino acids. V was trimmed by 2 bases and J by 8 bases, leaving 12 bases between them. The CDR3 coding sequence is TGCAGCGTTGAACAGGCGGGAGGCGAAGCTTTCTTT. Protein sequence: CSVEQAGGEAFF.

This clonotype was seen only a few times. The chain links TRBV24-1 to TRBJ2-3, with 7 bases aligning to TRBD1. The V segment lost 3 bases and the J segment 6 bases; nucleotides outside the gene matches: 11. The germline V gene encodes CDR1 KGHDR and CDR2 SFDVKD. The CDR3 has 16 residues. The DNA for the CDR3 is TGTGCCACCAGTGATCCCAGGACAGGCCCTTACGATACGCAGTATTTT. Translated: CATSDPRTGPYDTQYF.

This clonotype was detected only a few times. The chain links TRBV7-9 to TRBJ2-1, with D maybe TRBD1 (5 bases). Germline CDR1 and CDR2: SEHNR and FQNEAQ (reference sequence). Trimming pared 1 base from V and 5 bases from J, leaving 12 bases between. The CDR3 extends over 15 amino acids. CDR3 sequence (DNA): TGTGCCAGCAGCTTAGGGACCCTACAGGACAATGAGCAGTTCTTC. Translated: CASSLGTLQDNEQFF. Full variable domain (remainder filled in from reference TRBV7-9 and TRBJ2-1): DTGVSQNPRHKITKRGQNVTFRCDPISEHNRLYWYRQTLGQGPEFLTYFQNEAQLEKSRLLSDRFSAERPKGSFSTLEIQRTEQGDSAMYLCASSLGTLQDNEQFFGPGTRLTVL.

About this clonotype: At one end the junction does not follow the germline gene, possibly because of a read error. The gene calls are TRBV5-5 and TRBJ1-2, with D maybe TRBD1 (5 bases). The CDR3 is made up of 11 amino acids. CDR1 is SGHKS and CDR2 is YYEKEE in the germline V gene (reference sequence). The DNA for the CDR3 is TGTACCAGCAGCTTGGGGGTCGGCTACACCTTC. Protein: CTSSLGVGYTF.

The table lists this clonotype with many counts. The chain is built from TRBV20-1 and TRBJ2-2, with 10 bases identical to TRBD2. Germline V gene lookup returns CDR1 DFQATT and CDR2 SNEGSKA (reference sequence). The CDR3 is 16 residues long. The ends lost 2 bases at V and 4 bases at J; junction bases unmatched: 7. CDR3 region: CSARPAGGPGTGELFF. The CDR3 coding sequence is TGCAGTGCTAGACCAGCGGGGGGGCCGGGCACCGGGGAGCTGTTTTTT.

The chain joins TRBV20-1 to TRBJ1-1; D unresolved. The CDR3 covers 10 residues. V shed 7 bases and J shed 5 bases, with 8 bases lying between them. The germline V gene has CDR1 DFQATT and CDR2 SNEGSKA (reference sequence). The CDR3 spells CSGLNTEAFF. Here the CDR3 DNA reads TGCAGTGGATTAAATACTGAAGCTTTCTTT.

The CDR3 loop reads CASSALPETQLDNEQFF. Written as DNA, the CDR3 is TGTGCCAGCTCAGCTCTCCCTGAGACGCAACTAGACAATGAGCAGTTCTTC. The genes are TRBV18 and TRBJ2-1; tentatively, D is TRBD2 (5 bases). Trimming pared 5 bases from V and 5 bases from J, leaving 22 bases between. Germline-derived CDR1 and CDR2 are KGHSH and LQKENI. This CDR3 has 17 amino acids.

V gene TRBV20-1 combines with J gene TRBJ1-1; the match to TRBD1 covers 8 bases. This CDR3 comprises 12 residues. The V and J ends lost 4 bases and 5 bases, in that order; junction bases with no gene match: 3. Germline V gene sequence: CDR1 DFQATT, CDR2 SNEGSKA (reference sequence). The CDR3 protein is CSATGGDTEAFF. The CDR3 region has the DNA TGCAGTGCTACAGGGGGCGATACTGAAGCTTTCTTT.

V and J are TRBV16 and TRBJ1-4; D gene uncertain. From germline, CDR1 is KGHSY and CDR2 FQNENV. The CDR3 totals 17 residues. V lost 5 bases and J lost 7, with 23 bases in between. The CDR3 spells CASSDTVRWGDGEKLFF. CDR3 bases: TGTGCCAGCAGCGACACCGTACGGTGGGGTGATGGTGAAAAACTGTTTTTT. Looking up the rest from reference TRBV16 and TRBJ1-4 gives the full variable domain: GEEVAQTPKHLVRGEGQKAKLYCAPIKGHSYVFWYQQVLKNEFKFLISFQNENVFDETGMPKERFSAKCLPNSPCSLEIQATKLEDSAVYFCASSDTVRWGDGEKLFFGSGTQLSVL.

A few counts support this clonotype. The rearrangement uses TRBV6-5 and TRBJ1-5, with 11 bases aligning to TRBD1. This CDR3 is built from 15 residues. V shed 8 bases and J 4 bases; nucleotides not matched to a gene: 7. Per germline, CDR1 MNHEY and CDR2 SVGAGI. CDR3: CASRQGQGANQPQHF. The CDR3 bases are TGTGCCAGCCGTCAAGGACAGGGGGCGAATCAGCCCCAGCATTTT.